This entry lists 5 T cell receptor beta chains sequenced from one sample in a study of PD-L1 blockade in urothelial cancer (dated by TCRdb to the late 2010s). Libraries were built with the immunoSEQ multiplex PCR assay. The clones in this table, taken by TCRdb from immuneACCESS, are in-frame only. Not every clone is retained; where verified, under half of the shortfall comes from an unresolved V gene, and the cause of the rest is unknown. This sample gives about 48,000 clones in total; roughly 80% of them show up just once. The ten largest account for around 9.1% of the sample. The sample's time point label, in plain terms: peripheral blood 6 weeks after treatment start. Specimen: PBMCs, collected around atezolizumab (anti-PD-L1) treatment. These receptors were obtained from a man in his 70s with urothelial cancer.

The chain joins TRBV6-1 to TRBJ2-4; D unresolved. Per the germline V gene, CDR1 is MNHNS and CDR2 is SASEGT. The V end lost 8 bases, the J end lost 9 bases, and 17 bases lay between the germline ends. This CDR3 is built from 13 residues. The CDR3 DNA is TGTGCCAGCCATGGATCCGGCCGAGGCATTCAGTACTTC. This translates into CASHGSGRGIQYF.

This rearrangement joins TRBV28 to TRBJ2-6, with 7 positions matching TRBD1. Germline trimming cut 6 bases from V and 1 base from J; bases unmatched to any gene: 6. Germline assignment: CDR1 MDHEN and CDR2 SYDVKM. This CDR3 is built from 16 residues. DNA for the CDR3: TGTGCCAGCAGGACGCTGACAGGGTCTGGGGCCAACGTCCTGACTTTC. It codes for CASRTLTGSGANVLTF. Looking up the rest from reference TRBV28 and TRBJ2-6 gives the full variable domain: DVKVTQSSRYLVKRTGEKVFLECVQDMDHENMFWYRQDPGLGLRLIYFSYDVKMKEKGDIPEGYSVSREKKERFSLILESASTNQTSMYLCASRTLTGSGANVLTFGAGSRLTVL.

This chain links TRBV28 with TRBJ1-2; D is unclear. V lost 9 bases to trimming and J lost 6 bases, with 20 bases between them. From germline, CDR1 is MDHEN and CDR2 SYDVKM. The CDR3 is made up of 14 amino acids. As DNA, the CDR3 is TGTGCCAGTACCCCCCCAGGTGGAGGAGATGGCTACACCTTC. Amino acids: CASTPPGGGDGYTF.

The V gene is TRBV18, the J gene TRBJ2-1; perhaps TRBD2 as D (6 bases). Deletions cut 1 base from V and 7 bases from J, with 11 bases between. Germline V CDR1 and CDR2: KGHSH, LQKENI. This CDR3 region has 14 residues. The CDR3 reads CASSPQVGSNEQFF. The CDR3 nucleotides are TGTGCCAGCTCACCACAAGTCGGGAGTAATGAGCAGTTCTTC.

The rearrangement joins TRBV4-1 to TRBJ2-7, with D maybe TRBD2 (5 bases). Germline V gene sequence: CDR1 MGHRA, CDR2 YSYEKL. Trimming shortened V by 4 bases and J by 0 bases, and 7 bases separated the two germline ends. The length of the CDR3 is 13 residues. CDR3 nucleotides: TGCGCCAGCAGCCCCGGAGGCTCCTACGAGCAGTACTTC. Protein: CASSPGGSYEQYF.